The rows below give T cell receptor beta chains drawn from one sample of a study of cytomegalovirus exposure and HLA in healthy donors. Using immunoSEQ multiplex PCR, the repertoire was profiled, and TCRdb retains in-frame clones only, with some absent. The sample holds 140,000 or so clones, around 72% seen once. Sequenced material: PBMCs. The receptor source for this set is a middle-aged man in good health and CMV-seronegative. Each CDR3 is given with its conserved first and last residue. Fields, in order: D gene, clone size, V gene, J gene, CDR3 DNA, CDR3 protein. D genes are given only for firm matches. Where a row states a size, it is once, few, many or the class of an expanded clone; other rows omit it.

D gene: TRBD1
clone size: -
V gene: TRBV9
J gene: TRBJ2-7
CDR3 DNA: TGTGCCAGCAGCGTAGGTCCGGGACAGCCCTACGAGCAGTACTTC
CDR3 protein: CASSVGPGQPYEQYF

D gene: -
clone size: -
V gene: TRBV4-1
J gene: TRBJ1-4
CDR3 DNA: TGCGCCAGCAGCCAACCAGCGGGACGGAATGAAAAACTGTTTTTT
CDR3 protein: CASSQPAGRNEKLFF

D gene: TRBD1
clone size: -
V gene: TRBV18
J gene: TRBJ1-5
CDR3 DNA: TGTGCCAGCTCACCGACAGGGATCAATCAGCCCCAGCATTTT
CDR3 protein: CASSPTGINQPQHF

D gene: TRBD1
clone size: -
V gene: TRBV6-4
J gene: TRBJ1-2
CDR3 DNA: TGTGCCAGCAGTGAATCCGGACAGGTCGGGGCTAACTATGGCTACACCTTC
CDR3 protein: CASSESGQVGANYGYTF

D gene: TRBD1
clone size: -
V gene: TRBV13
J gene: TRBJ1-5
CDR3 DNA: TGTGCCAGCAGCTTAGGGATGGGACAGGGTGAACCCCAGCATTTT
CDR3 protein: CASSLGMGQGEPQHF

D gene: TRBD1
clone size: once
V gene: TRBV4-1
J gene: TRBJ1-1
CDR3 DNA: TGCGCCAGCAGCCAGGTATCCGGGACAGAGAACACTGAAGCTTTCTTT
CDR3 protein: CASSQVSGTENTEAFF

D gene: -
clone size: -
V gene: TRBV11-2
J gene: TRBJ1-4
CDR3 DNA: TGTGCCAGCAGCTTAGCTTCTTTCCAGGGCGAAAAACTGTTTTTT
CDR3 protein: CASSLASFQGEKLFF

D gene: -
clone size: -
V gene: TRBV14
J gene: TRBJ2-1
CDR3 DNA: TGTGCCAGGGGGGCCCACGGCCGGAATGAGCAGTTCTTC
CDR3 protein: CARGAHGRNEQFF

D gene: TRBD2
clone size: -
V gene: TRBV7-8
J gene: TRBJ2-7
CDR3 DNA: TGTGCCAGCAGCTCCCGAGTAGCGGGGGCCTTATACGAGCAGTACTTC
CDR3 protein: CASSSRVAGALYEQYF

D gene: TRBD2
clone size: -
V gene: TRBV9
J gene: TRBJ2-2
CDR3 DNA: TGTGCCAGCAGCGTATACCCGGCGGGAGACACCGGGGAGCTGTTTTTT
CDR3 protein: CASSVYPAGDTGELFF

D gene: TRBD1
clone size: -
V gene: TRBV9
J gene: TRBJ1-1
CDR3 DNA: TGTGCCAGCAGCGTTGGGACAGGATTAGGGAACACTGAAGCTTTCTTT
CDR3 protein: CASSVGTGLGNTEAFF

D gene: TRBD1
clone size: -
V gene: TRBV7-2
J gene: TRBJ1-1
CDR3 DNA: TGTGCCAGCAGCCAACCCGGGACAGGGGGCACTGAAGCTTTCTTT
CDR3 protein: CASSQPGTGGTEAFF

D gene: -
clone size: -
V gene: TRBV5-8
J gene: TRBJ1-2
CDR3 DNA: TGTGCCAGCAGCTTGGTTGCCGAAGCGGGCCTTGGCTACACCTTC
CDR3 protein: CASSLVAEAGLGYTF

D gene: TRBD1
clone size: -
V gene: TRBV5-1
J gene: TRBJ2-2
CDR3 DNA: TGCGCCAGCAGCGGGCTAGGACAGGGGGCAGGCACCGGGGAGCTGTTTTTT
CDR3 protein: CASSGLGQGAGTGELFF

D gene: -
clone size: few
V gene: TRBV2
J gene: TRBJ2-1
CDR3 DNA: TGTGCCAGCAGTGAAGATACTAGTTGGGACAATGAGCAGTTCTTC
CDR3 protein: CASSEDTSWDNEQFF

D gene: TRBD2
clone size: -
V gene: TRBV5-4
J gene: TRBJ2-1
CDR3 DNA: TGTGCCAGCAGCCGCCCAGGGACTAGCGCCGGGGTTTGGCATGAGCAGTTCTTC
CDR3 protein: CASSRPGTSAGVWHEQFF